Shown below are 25 T cell receptor beta chains from a single sample sequenced in a study of a mutant IDH1 vaccine in newly diagnosed glioma. Noted time point: week 11, during vaccination. A 20-mer mutant IDH1 peptide at 300 ug was injected subcutaneously with topical imiquimod. Sequenced by immunoSEQ multiplex PCR; TCRdb stores in-frame clones only, minus some. The sample records roughly 70,000 clones, about four fifths being singletons. Their antigen targets remain unknown. The sequencing used PBMCs, collected from a glioma patient whose treatment included an IDH1 peptide vaccine. Source of these receptors: a woman between 50 and 59 years old with glioma.

J is TRBJ1-2 and V is TRBV30, with D tentatively TRBD1 (5 bases). CDR3 size: 15 residues. The V and J ends lost 0 bases and 4 bases respectively, with 15 bases between them. Germline V gene sequence: CDR1 GTSNPN, CDR2 SVGIG (reference sequence). In DNA, the CDR3 is TGTGCCTGGAGTGTAGTCCAGGGTAGTATCTATGGCTACACCTTC. Protein product: CAWSVVQGSIYGYTF. Filled out from reference TRBV30 and TRBJ1-2, the complete variable domain reads SQTIHQWPATLVQPVGSPLSLECTVEGTSNPNLYWYRQAAGRGLQLLFYSVGIGQISSEVPQNLSASRPQDRQFILSSKKLLLSDSGFYLCAWSVVQGSIYGYTFGSGTRLTVV.

This chain joins TRBV7-2 and TRBJ2-5; 8 nucleotides agree with TRBD2. Germline V gives CDR1 SGHTA, CDR2 FQGNSA. V dropped 7 bases and J dropped 2; count of bases not matched to a gene: 21. CDR3 length equals 19 residues. The CDR3, as DNA: TGTGCCAGCACCGCTGTGGCGGGGGGCAATTCTCCCTCACAAGAGACCCAGTACTTC. Its translation is CASTAVAGGNSPSQETQYF.

CDR3 DNA: TGCGCCAGCAGCTTGAGAGGGTCTACTAATGAAAAACTGTTTTTT. Protein: CASSLRGSTNEKLFF. The chain couples TRBV5-1 to TRBJ1-4, with D unclear. Germline values: CDR1 SGHRS, CDR2 YFSETQ. The CDR3 loop spans 15 amino acids. V lost 1 base, J lost 2 bases, and 9 bases lay in between.

The chain uses TRBV4-1 and TRBJ1-2, with unresolved D. V gave up 0 bases and J gave up 8 bases, with 22 bases separating them. This CDR3 has 17 residues. The germline V gene has CDR1 MGHRA and CDR2 YSYEKL. The DNA for the CDR3 is TGCGCCAGCAGCCAAGATCAGGCACGGGGAAGAGGAGAAGGCTACACCTTC. It specifies CASSQDQARGRGEGYTF.

The chain carries TRBV5-8 and TRBJ2-3; TRBD1 aligns across 7 bases. CDR3 length: 16 amino acids. Losses at the gene ends were 6 bases for V and 1 base for J; bases not matched to a gene: 11. Per germline, CDR1 SGHTS and CDR2 YDEGEE. The CDR3 DNA reads as TGTGCCAGCACCCCTCGTGAGGGGGCACGCACAGATACGCAGTATTTT. Translated: CASTPREGARTDTQYF.

This sequence joins TRBV6-5 and TRBJ1-1, with TRBD1 as a possible D gene (6 bases). V lost 6 bases to trimming and J lost 7 bases, with 9 bases between them. The CDR3 has 11 residues. CDR1 and CDR2 from the germline V gene are MNHEY and SVGAGI. The CDR3 spells CASRGHLEAFF. DNA for the CDR3: TGTGCCAGCAGGGGACATCTTGAAGCTTTCTTT.

Here the CDR3 DNA reads TGCGCCAGCAGCCTAGGGACTTCCAATGAGCAGTTCTTC. Its protein product is CASSLGTSNEQFF. The chain employs TRBV5-1 and TRBJ2-1, with D possibly being TRBD2 (6 bases). From germline, CDR1 is SGHRS and CDR2 YFSETQ. V lost 4 bases to trimming and J lost 6 bases, with 11 bases between them. The CDR3 runs 13 residues. The full variable domain, with the rest looked up from reference TRBV5-1 and TRBJ2-1, is KAGVTQTPRYLIKTRGQQVTLSCSPISGHRSVSWYQQTPGQGLQFLFEYFSETQRNKGNFPGRFSGRQFSNSRSEMNVSTLELGDSALYLCASSLGTSNEQFFGPGTRLTVL.

V gene TRBV9 combines with J gene TRBJ2-1, with D perhaps given as TRBD1 or TRBD2 (5 bases each). This CDR3 is built from 14 residues. CDR1 is SGDLS and CDR2 is YYNGEE in the germline V gene. The ends were cut back, 0 bases at V and 8 bases at J, with 12 bases in the middle. CDR3 sequence (DNA): TGTGCCAGCAGCGTAGTGTGGGGGAAGGATGAGCAGTTCTTC. This encodes CASSVVWGKDEQFF.

The genes are TRBV6-6 and TRBJ2-3; perhaps TRBD2 as D (6 bases). The CDR3 length is 14 residues. V lost 7 bases and J lost 8, with 19 bases in between. Per the germline V gene, CDR1 is MNHNY and CDR2 is SVGAGI (reference sequence). CDR3 amino acids: CASITTPGEGTQYF. The CDR3 DNA is TGTGCCAGCATAACCACACCGGGGGAAGGTACGCAGTATTTT.

The rearrangement uses TRBV9 and TRBJ1-1; 8 bases are shared with TRBD1. J gave up 3 bases and V 3 bases, and 7 bases lay outside the gene matches. CDR3 length equals 15 residues. CDR1 and CDR2 from the germline V gene are SGDLS and YYNGEE. In DNA, the CDR3 is TGTGCCAGCAGCGCCCAGACAGGGGAGGACACTGAAGCTTTCTTT. This codes for CASSAQTGEDTEAFF.

The chain recombines TRBV5-4 with TRBJ1-2; 9 bases are shared with TRBD1. Germline assignment: CDR1 SGHNT and CDR2 YYREEE (reference sequence). The V gene end was trimmed by 0 bases and the J gene end by 2 bases; junction bases not matched to a gene: 2. The CDR3 totals 15 residues. The chain's CDR3 is CASSLDGTGNYGYTF. In nucleotides, the CDR3 is TGTGCCAGCAGCTTGGACGGGACAGGGAACTATGGCTACACCTTC.

This chain links TRBV5-1 with TRBJ2-3; 7 bases match TRBD1. Trimming removed 5 bases from V and 1 base from J; junction bases left unmatched: 7. The CDR3 extends over 15 amino acids. Germline values: CDR1 SGHRS, CDR2 YFSETQ. This CDR3 reads CASSFTGQRTDTQYF. The CDR3 bases are TGCGCCAGCAGTTTTACGGGACAGCGCACAGATACGCAGTATTTT.

A few counts support this clone. This rearrangement joins TRBV27 to TRBJ2-5, with a weak D call TRBD2 (6 bases). Looked up from germline, CDR1 is MNHEY and CDR2 is SMNVEV (reference sequence). The CDR3 is 13 residues long. V was clipped by 0 bases and J by 6 bases, with 8 bases between them. CDR3 nucleotides: TGTGCCAGCAGTTTATCGGGGGGACAGACCCAGTACTTC. Amino acid sequence: CASSLSGGQTQYF.

The rearrangement links TRBV19 to TRBJ2-7, with TRBD2 as a possible D gene (6 bases). Trimming left V 10 bases short and J 2 bases short, with 15 bases between. This CDR3 spans 13 amino acids. In germline, CDR1 is LNHDA, CDR2 SQIVND (reference sequence). The chain's CDR3 is CATSGTPPYEQYF. CDR3 coding DNA: TGTGCCACCTCCGGGACTCCTCCCTACGAGCAGTACTTC.

The chain couples TRBV7-9 to TRBJ1-1; 10 bases are shared with TRBD1. V shed 1 base and J 4 bases; nucleotides not matched to a gene: 3. Germline V gene data show CDR1 as SEHNR and CDR2 as FQNEAQ (reference sequence). The CDR3 covers 15 residues. The CDR3 here is CASSLGTGGFTEAFF. In DNA, the CDR3 is TGTGCCAGCAGCTTAGGGACAGGGGGTTTCACTGAAGCTTTCTTT.

The chain couples TRBV6-5 to TRBJ2-1; D is uncertain. The CDR3 is 13 amino acids. The germline V gene has CDR1 MNHEY and CDR2 SVGAGI. Trimming pared 2 bases from V and 6 bases from J, leaving 8 bases between. The CDR3 reads CASSYGTLNEQFF. CDR3 sequence (DNA): TGTGCCAGCAGTTACGGCACCCTCAATGAGCAGTTCTTC.

The chain links TRBV5-1 to TRBJ1-2; D gene ambiguous. The V gene's germline CDR1 is SGHRS and CDR2 YFSETQ. This CDR3 has 13 amino acids. V was cut by 4 bases and J by 4 bases, with 11 bases left in between. As DNA, the CDR3 is TGCGCCAGCAGCCCGCTGGAGGCCTATGGCTACACCTTC. Translating gives CASSPLEAYGYTF.

The V call is TRBV30, the J call TRBJ1-4; D may be TRBD1 (6 bases). Germline V lookup: CDR1 GTSNPN, CDR2 SVGIG (reference sequence). The CDR3 contains 13 residues. Trimming removed 5 bases at V and 7 bases at J, with 14 bases between. Here the CDR3 DNA reads TGTGCCTGGGGGAAAGGGGGGCGTGAAAAACTGTTTTTT. It codes for CAWGKGGREKLFF. Supplemented by reference TRBV30 and TRBJ1-4, the full variable domain reads SQTIHQWPATLVQPVGSPLSLECTVEGTSNPNLYWYRQAAGRGLQLLFYSVGIGQISSEVPQNLSASRPQDRQFILSSKKLLLSDSGFYLCAWGKGGREKLFFGSGTQLSVL.

The gene calls are TRBV6-4 and TRBJ1-5; tentative D call: TRBD1 (6 bases). The CDR3 sequence is 15 residues long. Trimming removed 0 bases at V and 2 bases at J, with 8 bases between. Germline CDR1 and CDR2: MRHNA and SNTAGT. CDR3 nucleotide sequence: TGTGCCAGCAGTGACTCTGCAGGGGGCAATCAGCCCCAGCATTTT. Translating it yields CASSDSAGGNQPQHF.

The rearrangement links TRBV5-6 to TRBJ1-1; D ambiguous. Germline-derived CDR1 and CDR2 are SGHDT and YYEEEE. V lost 2 bases and J 1 base, leaving 12 bases between the germline ends. There are 15 residues in the CDR3. CDR3 residues: CASSLYRLGNTEAFF. CDR3 nucleotide sequence: TGTGCCAGCAGCTTATATCGACTGGGGAACACTGAAGCTTTCTTT.

This clone was observed a single time. The chain recombines TRBV19 with TRBJ1-3; D remains ambiguous. V shed 0 bases and J shed 0 bases, with 9 bases lying between them. This CDR3 comprises 16 residues. Germline CDR1 is LNHDA and CDR2 is SQIVND (reference sequence). DNA of the CDR3: TGTGCCAGTAGTATAGATGCCACCCGCTCTGGAAACACCATATATTTT. It yields the protein CASSIDATRSGNTIYF.

The chain has TRBV19 and TRBJ1-1; TRBD1 aligns across 8 bases. The CDR3 sequence is 15 residues long. Losses at the gene ends were 1 base for V and 6 bases for J; bases not matched to a gene: 7. Germline V gene sequence: CDR1 LNHDA, CDR2 SQIVND (reference sequence). The CDR3 loop is CASSIGLDRGPEAFF. CDR3 nucleotides: TGTGCCAGTAGTATAGGCCTAGACAGGGGCCCTGAAGCTTTCTTT.

The CDR3 DNA reads as TGCGCCAGCAGCCAATCCTATCCCTATGGTCAGGGGCCCCGAACCGGCACTGAAGCTTTCTTT. The encoded protein is CASSQSYPYGQGPRTGTEAFF. V gene TRBV4-3 combines with J gene TRBJ1-1; TRBD1 is a possible D gene (6 bases). CDR1 is LGHNA and CDR2 is YSLEER in the germline V gene. This CDR3 comprises 21 residues. V was trimmed by 2 bases and J by 4 bases, leaving 32 bases between them.

The chain employs TRBV5-4 and TRBJ2-2, with D perhaps matching TRBD1 (7 bases). Germline loops: CDR1 SGHNT, CDR2 YYREEE (reference sequence). The CDR3 is 15 amino acids. Between the trimmed V and J ends, which lost 4 bases and 7 bases, there was a span of 17 bases. This CDR3 reads CASSQTRQGNGELFF. For the CDR3, the DNA is TGTGCCAGCAGCCAGACTAGACAGGGAAACGGGGAGCTGTTTTTT.

The chain has TRBV14 and TRBJ1-2, with a tentative D call TRBD1 (6 bases). Trimming pared 0 bases from V and 6 bases from J, leaving 8 bases between. The V gene's germline CDR1 is SGHDN and CDR2 FVKESK. The CDR3 contains 13 residues. CDR3 residues: CASSQEQGHGYTF. In DNA, the CDR3 is TGTGCCAGCAGCCAAGAACAGGGCCATGGCTACACCTTC.